This T cell receptor (beta chain) originates from a study of immune characterization of retroperitoneal liposarcoma. This clonotype was counted at least ten times. This CDR3 spans 16 amino acids. Germline CDR1 MNHNS, CDR2 SASEGT. V lost 8 bases and J lost 3, with 21 bases in between. TCRdb re-called the PCR reads through MiXCR, storing one row per CDR3 protein. The sample lists 9,000 to 10,000 distinct CDR3 sequences, 25% to 30% occurring once. V gene TRBV6-1 combines with J gene TRBJ2-3; possibly TRBD2 for D (5 bases). This TCR was sampled from a male donor with retroperitoneal liposarcoma. Sequenced material: tumor tissue. CDR3 sequence: CASPRSLSVQTDTQYF. The CDR3 nucleotides are TGTGCCAGCCCCCGTTCCCTTAGCGTTCAGACAGATACGCAGTATTTT.